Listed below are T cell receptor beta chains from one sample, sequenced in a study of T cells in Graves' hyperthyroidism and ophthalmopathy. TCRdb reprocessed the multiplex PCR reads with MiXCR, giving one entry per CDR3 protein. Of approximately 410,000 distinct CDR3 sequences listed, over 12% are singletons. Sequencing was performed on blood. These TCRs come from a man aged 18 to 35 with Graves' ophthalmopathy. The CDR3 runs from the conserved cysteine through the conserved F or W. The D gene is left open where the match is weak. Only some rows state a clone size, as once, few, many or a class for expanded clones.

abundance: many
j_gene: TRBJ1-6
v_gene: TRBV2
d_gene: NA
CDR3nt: TGTGCCAGCCTACCCACAGGGAGCTCCTATAATTCACCCCTCCACTTT
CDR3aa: CASLPTGSSYNSPLHF

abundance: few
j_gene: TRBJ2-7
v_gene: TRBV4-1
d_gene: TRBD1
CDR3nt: TGCGCCAGCAGCCAGGCGAACAGGGGGCTATACGAGCAGTACTTC
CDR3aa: CASSQANRGLYEQYF

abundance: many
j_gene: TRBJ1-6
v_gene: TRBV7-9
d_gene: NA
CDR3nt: TGTGCCAGCAGCTTTGGGCAGGGAATTTCACCCCTCCACTTT
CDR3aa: CASSFGQGISPLHF

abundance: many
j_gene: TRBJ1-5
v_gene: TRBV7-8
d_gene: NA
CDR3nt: TGTGCCAGCAGCTTAGCGGGGGGTCAGCCCCAGCATTTT
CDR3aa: CASSLAGGQPQHF

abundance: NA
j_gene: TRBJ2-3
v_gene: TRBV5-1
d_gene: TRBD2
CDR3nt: TGCGCCAGCAGCTTGGGGGGGACTAGCGGGAGAGCAGATACGCAGTATTTT
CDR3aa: CASSLGGTSGRADTQYF

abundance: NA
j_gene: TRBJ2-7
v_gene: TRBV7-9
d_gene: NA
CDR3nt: TGTGCCAGCAGCTTATCCTCTCAGCTAGGTAACTACTACGAGCAGTACTTC
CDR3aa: CASSLSSQLGNYYEQYF

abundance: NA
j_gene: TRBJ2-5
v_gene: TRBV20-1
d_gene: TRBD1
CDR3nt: TGCAGTGCTAGGAAGACAGGGGGTCGGCAAGAGACCCAGTACTTC
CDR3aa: CSARKTGGRQETQYF

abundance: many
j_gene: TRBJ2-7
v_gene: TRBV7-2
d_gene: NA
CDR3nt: TGTGCCAGCAGCATTAGTAGCGGAAGCTCCTACGAGCAGTACTTC
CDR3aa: CASSISSGSSYEQYF

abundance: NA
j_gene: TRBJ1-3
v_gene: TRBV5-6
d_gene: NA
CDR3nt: TGTGCCAGCAGGGACAGCGCCTCTGGAAGCACCATATATTTT
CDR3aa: CASRDSASGSTIYF

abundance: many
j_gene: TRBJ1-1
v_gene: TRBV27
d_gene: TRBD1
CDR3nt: TGTGCCAGCAGTTTAGCCGGGACAGGGGACGCTTTCTTT
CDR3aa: CASSLAGTGDAFF

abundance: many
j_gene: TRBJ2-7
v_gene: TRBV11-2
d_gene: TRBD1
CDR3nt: TGTGCCAGCAGCCCGCGGACAGGGGGGGAGCAGTACTTC
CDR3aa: CASSPRTGGEQYF

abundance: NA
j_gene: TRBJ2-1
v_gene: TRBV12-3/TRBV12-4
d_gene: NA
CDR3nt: TGTGCCAGCAGTCTCACAGGATATTTTTACAATGAGCAGTTCTTC
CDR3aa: CASSLTGYFYNEQFF

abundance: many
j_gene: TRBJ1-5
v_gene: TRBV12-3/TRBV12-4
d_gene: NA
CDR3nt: TGTGCCAGCAGCCTACCCCGACATGGGAGCAATCAGCCCCAGCATTTT
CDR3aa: CASSLPRHGSNQPQHF

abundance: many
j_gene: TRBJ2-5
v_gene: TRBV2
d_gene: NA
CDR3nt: TGTGCCAGCAGACCCAGGGAGTTCCAAGAGACCCAGTACTTC
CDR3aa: CASRPREFQETQYF

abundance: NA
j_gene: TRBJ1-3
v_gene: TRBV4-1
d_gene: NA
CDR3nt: TGCGCCAGCAGCCAAGATCCGAGCGGGGGGAGCTCTGGAAACACCATATATTTT
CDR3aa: CASSQDPSGGSSGNTIYF

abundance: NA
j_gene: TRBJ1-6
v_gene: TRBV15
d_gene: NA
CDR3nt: TGTGCCACCAGCAGCAAAGGGGGTAATTCACCCCTCCACTTT
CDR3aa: CATSSKGGNSPLHF

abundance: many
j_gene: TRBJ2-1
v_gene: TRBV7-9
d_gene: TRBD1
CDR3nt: TGTGCCAGCAGCTTAGGGGGACAGAACAATGAGCAGTTCTTC
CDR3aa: CASSLGGQNNEQFF

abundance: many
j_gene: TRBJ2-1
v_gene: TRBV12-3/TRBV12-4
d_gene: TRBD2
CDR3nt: TGTGCCAGCAGGTCTCCGGGACTAGCGGTTTACAATGAGCAGTTCTTC
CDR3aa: CASRSPGLAVYNEQFF

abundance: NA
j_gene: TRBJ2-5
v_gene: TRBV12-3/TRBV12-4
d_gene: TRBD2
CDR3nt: TGTGCCAGCAGTTTAGATAGCGGGAGTAGGGGAGAGACCCAGTACTTC
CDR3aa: CASSLDSGSRGETQYF

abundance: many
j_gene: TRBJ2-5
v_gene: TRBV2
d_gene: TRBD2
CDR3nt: TGTGCCAGCGGGGGACTAGCGATCAGTGAGACCCAGTACTTC
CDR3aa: CASGGLAISETQYF

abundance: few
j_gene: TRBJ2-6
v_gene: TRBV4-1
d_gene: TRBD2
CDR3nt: TGCGCCAGCAGCCAAGTTAGCGGGACCCCCCCAGGGGCCAACGTCCTGACTTTC
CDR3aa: CASSQVSGTPPGANVLTF

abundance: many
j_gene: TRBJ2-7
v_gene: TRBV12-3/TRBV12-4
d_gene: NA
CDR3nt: TGTGCCAGCAGCGCGACCGGGGCCTCCTACGAGCAGTACTTC
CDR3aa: CASSATGASYEQYF

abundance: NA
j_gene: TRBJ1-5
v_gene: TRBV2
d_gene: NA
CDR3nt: TGTGCCAGCACTTGGGGGGGGTACAACCCCAATCAGCCCCAGCATTTT
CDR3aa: CASTWGGYNPNQPQHF

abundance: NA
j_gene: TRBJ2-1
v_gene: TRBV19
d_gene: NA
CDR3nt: TGTGCCAGTATGGAATGGGGACGCTCCTACAATGAGCAGTTCTTC
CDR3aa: CASMEWGRSYNEQFF

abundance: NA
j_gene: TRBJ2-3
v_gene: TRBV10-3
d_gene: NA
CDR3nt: TGTGACATCAACGAGGTCAGGGGGAGGTCAGATACGCAGTATTTT
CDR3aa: CDINEVRGRSDTQYF

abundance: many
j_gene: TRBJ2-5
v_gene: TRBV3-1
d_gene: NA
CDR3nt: TGTGCCAGCAGCCAAGTCGGGGGCCAAGAGACCCAGTACTTC
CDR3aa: CASSQVGGQETQYF

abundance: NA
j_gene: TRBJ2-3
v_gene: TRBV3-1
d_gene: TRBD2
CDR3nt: TGTGCCAGCAGCCGACTAGCGGGAGTTGGTGGAAATACGCAGTATTTT
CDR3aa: CASSRLAGVGGNTQYF

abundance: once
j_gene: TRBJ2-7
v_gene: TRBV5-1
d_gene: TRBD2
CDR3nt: TGCGCCAGCAGCTTGCTCCTAGCGGGAGGGCCTCCCTCCTACGAGCAGTACTTC
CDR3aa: CASSLLLAGGPPSYEQYF

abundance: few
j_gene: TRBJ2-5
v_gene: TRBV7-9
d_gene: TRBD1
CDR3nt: TGTGCCAGCAGCTCTGAGACAGGGGCCGTAGAGACCCAGTACTTC
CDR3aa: CASSSETGAVETQYF

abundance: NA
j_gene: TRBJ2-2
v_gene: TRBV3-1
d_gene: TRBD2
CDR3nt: TGTGCCAGCAACCAAAGGGGACTAGCGGCCACCGGGGAGCTGTTTTTT
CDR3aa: CASNQRGLAATGELFF

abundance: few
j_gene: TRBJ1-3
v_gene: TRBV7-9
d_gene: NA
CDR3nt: TGTGCCAGCACCCCCGGAAACACCATATATTTT
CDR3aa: CASTPGNTIYF

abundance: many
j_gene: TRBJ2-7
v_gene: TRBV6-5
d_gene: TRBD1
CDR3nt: TGTGCCAGCAGTTACTTGGGACAGGTAAACTACGAGCAGTACTTC
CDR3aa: CASSYLGQVNYEQYF

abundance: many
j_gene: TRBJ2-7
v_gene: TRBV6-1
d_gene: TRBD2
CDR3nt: TGTGCCAGCAGTCCCGGGTTCCGAGCGGGGGCCTACGAGCAGTACTTC
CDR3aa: CASSPGFRAGAYEQYF

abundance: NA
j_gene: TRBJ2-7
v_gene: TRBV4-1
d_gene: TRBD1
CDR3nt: TGCGCCAGCAGCCATTCGGGACAGGGCTACGAGCAGTACTTC
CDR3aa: CASSHSGQGYEQYF

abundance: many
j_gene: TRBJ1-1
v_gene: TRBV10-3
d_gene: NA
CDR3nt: TGTGCCATCAGTGAGTACCTTCCCCAGTGGAACACTGAAGCTTTCTTT
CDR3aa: CAISEYLPQWNTEAFF

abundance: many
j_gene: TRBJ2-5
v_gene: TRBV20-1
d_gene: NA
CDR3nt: TGCAGTGCTAGAGATCCAGGGCAAGAGACCCAGTACTTC
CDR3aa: CSARDPGQETQYF

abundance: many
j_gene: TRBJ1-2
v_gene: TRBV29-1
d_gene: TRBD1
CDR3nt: TGCAGCGTTGAAGATCTTAGCAGCGGACAGGTGATAAACTATGGCTACACCTTC
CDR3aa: CSVEDLSSGQVINYGYTF

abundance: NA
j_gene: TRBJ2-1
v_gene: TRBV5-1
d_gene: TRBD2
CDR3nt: TGCGCCAGCAGCTTGGCCCGGTTGACGAGCGGGAGGGCCTCAAATGAGCAGTTCTTC
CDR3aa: CASSLARLTSGRASNEQFF

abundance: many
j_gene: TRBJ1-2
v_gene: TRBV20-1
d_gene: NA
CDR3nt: TGCAGTGCTAACCGGGCGGGCTATGGCTACACCTTC
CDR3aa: CSANRAGYGYTF

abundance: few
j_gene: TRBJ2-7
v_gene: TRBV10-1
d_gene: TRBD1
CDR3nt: TGCGCCAGCAGTGAAGGGACAGGGTACTACGAGCAGTACTTC
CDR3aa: CASSEGTGYYEQYF

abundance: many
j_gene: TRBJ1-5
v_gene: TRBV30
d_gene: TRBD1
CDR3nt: TGTGCCTGGATTCAGACAGGGCGACAGCCCCAGCATTTT
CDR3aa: CAWIQTGRQPQHF

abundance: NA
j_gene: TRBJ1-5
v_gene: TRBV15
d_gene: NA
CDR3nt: TGTGCCACCAGCAGAGCAGGGGTCAATCAGCCCCAGCATTTT
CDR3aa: CATSRAGVNQPQHF

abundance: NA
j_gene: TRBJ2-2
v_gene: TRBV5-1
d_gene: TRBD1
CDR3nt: TGCGCCAGCAGCTTGGCGGGACAGGGGGGAACCGGGGAGCTGTTTTTT
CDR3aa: CASSLAGQGGTGELFF

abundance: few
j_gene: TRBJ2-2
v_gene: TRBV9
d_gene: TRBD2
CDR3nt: TGTGCCAGCAGCCCCCGGCGGGGGGCAGCGAACACCGGGGAGCTGTTTTTT
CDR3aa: CASSPRRGAANTGELFF

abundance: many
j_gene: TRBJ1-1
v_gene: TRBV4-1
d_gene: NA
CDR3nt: TGCGCCAGCAGCCGTACGGAGGTGGCGAACACTGAAGCTTTCTTT
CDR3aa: CASSRTEVANTEAFF

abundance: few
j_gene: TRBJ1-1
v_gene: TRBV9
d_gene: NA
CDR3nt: TGTGCCAGCAGCGTAGAGGGAGCATCGAACACTGAAGCTTTCTTT
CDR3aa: CASSVEGASNTEAFF

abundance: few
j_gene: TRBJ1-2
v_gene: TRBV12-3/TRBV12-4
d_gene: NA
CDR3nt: TGTGCCAGCAGTTCCGGGGGGCTGTACTATGGCTACACCTTC
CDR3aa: CASSSGGLYYGYTF

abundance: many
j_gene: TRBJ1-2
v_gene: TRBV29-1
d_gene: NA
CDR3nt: TGCAGCGTTGAAGAACGCAGGGGAGTCTATGGCTACACCTTC
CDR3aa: CSVEERRGVYGYTF

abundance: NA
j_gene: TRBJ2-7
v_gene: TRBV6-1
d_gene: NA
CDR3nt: TGTGCCAGCAGTGGGGTAAGGGCGCCAAGCTCCTACGAGCAGTACTTC
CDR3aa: CASSGVRAPSSYEQYF

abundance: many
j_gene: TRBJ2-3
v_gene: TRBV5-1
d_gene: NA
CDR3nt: TGCGCCAGCAGCTCCGGGTGGTTCACAGATACGCAGTATTTT
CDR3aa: CASSSGWFTDTQYF

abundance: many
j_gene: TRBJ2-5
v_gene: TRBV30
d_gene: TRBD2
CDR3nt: TGTGCCTGGAGCCTGGGACTAGCGGGTTACGAGACCCAGTACTTC
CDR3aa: CAWSLGLAGYETQYF

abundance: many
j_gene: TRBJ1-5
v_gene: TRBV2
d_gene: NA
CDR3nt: TGTGCCAGCAGTGAGATAAATCAGCCCCAGCATTTT
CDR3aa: CASSEINQPQHF

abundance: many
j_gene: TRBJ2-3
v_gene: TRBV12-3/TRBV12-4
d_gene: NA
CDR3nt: TGTGCCAGCAGCTTAGACGTAGGGAGCACAGATACGCAGTATTTT
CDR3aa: CASSLDVGSTDTQYF

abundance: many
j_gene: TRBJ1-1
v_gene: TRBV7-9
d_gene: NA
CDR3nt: TGTGCCAGCTACCTCTCAGGCAGTTTATCTTTCTTT
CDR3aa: CASYLSGSLSFF

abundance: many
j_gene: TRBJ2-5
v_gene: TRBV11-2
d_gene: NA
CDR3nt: TGTGCCAGCAGCCGACGGGACACCACAGAGACCCAGTACTTC
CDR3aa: CASSRRDTTETQYF

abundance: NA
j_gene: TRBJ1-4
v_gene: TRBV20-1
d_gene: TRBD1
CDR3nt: TGCAGTGCTAAAGATAGGACAGGAAATGAAAAACTGTTTTTT
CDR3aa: CSAKDRTGNEKLFF

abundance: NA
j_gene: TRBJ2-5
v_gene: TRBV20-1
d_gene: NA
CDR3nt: TGCAGTGCTAGAGATGACCCAGGGGAGACCCAGTACTTC
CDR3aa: CSARDDPGETQYF

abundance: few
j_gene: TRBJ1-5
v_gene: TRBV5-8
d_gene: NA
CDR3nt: TGTGCCAGCAGCTTGGCCGGACTAGTGGATCAGCCCCAGCATTTT
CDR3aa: CASSLAGLVDQPQHF

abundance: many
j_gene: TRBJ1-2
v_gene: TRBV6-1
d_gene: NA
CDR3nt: TGTGCCAGCAGTGAAGCGCTCACAGGGTCAGCCTATGGCTACACCTTC
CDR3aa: CASSEALTGSAYGYTF

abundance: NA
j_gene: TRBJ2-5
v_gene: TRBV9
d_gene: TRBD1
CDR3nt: TGTGCCAGCAGCGTAGGGACAGGGGGTGCGGAGACCCAGTACTTC
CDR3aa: CASSVGTGGAETQYF